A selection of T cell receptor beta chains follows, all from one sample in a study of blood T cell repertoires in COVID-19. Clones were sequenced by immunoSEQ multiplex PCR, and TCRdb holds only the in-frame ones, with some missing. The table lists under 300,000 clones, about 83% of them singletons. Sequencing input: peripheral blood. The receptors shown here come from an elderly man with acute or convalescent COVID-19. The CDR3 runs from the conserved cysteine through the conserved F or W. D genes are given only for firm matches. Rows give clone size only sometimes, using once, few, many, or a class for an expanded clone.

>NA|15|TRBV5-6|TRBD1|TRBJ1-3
TGTGCCAGCAGCCTACAGGGGTGGACTGGAAACACCATATATTTT
CASSLQGWTGNTIYF
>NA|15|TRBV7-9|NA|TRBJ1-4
TGTGCCAGCAGCTTAGAGCAGGGCCCCAATGAAAAACTGTTTTTT
CASSLEQGPNEKLFF
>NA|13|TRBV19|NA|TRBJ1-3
TGTGCCAGCACAGTTTTCTCTGGAAACACCATATATTTT
CASTVFSGNTIYF
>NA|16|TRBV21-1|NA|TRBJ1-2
TGTGCCAGCAGCAAAGAGGGGACAGGGGCACTCTATGGCTACACCTTC
CASSKEGTGALYGYTF
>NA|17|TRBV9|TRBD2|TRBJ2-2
TGTGCCAGCAGCGCCCGCCCTAGCGGGAGGACGATGGGGGAGCTGTTTTTT
CASSARPSGRTMGELFF
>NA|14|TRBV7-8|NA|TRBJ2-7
TGTGCCAGCAGCTTAGCTCGACAGAACTACGAGCAGTACTTC
CASSLARQNYEQYF
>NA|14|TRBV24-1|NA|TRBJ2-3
TGTGCCACCAGTGTTGGGGCCAGCACAGATACGCAGTATTTT
CATSVGASTDTQYF
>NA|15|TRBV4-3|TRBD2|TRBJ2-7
TGCGCCAGCAGCCTATCAGCGGGGGAGAACTACGAGCAGTACTTC
CASSLSAGENYEQYF
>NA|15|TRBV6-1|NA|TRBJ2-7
TGTGCCAGCAGTGAAAGAGGGGGACCGTCCTACGAGCAGTACTTC
CASSERGGPSYEQYF
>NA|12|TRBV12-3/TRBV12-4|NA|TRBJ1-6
TGTGCCAGCCAGCGCGGGGGTTCACCCCTCCACTTT
CASQRGGSPLHF
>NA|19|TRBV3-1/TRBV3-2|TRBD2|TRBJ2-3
TGTGCCAGCAGCCAGCTAGCGGGAGGGCTAAGTTTAAGAACAGATACGCAGTATTTT
CASSQLAGGLSLRTDTQYF
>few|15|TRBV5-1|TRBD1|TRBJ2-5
TGCGCCAGCAGGCCACAGGGGACCCCTCAAGAGACCCAGTACTTC
CASRPQGTPQETQYF
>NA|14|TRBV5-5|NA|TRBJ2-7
TGTGCCAGCAGCTTGGATTCCAGATACTACGAGCAGTACTTC
CASSLDSRYYEQYF
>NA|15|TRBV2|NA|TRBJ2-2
TGTGCCAGCAGATTAATGGGAGCGGGCACCGGGGAGCTGTTTTTT
CASRLMGAGTGELFF
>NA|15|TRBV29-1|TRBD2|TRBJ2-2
TGCAGCGCCTCGGGACTAGCGGGAGGAACCGGGGAGCTGTTTTTT
CSASGLAGGTGELFF
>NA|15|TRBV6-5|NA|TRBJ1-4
TGTGCCAGCAGTTACCTTGACAGCGTTAATGAAAAACTGTTTTTT
CASSYLDSVNEKLFF
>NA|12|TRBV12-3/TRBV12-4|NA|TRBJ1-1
TGTGCCAGCAGTTTGACAGGTACTGAAGCTTTCTTT
CASSLTGTEAFF
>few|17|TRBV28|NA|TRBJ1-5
TGTGCCAGCAGTCCCCTGGGCAGAATAGAAAGCAATCAGCCCCAGCATTTT
CASSPLGRIESNQPQHF
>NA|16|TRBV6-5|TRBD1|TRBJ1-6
TGTGCCAGCAGTTACTCGGGGACAGGGATGGGGGTTCCCCTCCACTTT
CASSYSGTGMGVPLHF
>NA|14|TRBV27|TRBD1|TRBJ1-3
TGTGCCAGCAGGACGGGACAGGGTGGGAACACCATATATTTT
CASRTGQGGNTIYF
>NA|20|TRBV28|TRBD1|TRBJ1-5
TGTGCCAGCAGTTCCCCATCGACAGGGGGCGGGTTAATTAGCAATCAGCCCCAGCATTTT
CASSSPSTGGGLISNQPQHF
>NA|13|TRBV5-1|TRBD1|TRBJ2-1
TGCGCCAGCAGCCTGACAGGGGTGAATGAGCAGTTCTTC
CASSLTGVNEQFF
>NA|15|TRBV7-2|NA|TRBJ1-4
TGTGCCAGCAGCTTTCTCCCCGGAACTAATGAAAAACTGTTTTTT
CASSFLPGTNEKLFF
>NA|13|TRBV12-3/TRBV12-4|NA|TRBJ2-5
TGTGCCAGCAGACCCCCCAGCGAAGAGACCCAGTACTTC
CASRPPSEETQYF
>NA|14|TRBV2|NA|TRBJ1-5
TGTGCCAGCAGCTACGGACAGAGCAATCAGCCCCAGCATTTT
CASSYGQSNQPQHF
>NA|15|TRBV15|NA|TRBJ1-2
TGTGCCACCAGCGGACTCAGGGGAGTTAGCTATGGCTACACCTTC
CATSGLRGVSYGYTF
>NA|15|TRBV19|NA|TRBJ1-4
TGTGCCAGTTCCGACCAAGGAGCAACTAATGAAAAACTGTTTTTT
CASSDQGATNEKLFF
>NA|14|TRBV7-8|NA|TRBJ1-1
TGTGCCAGCAGCCGAGGCGATTTCAACACTGAAGCTTTCTTT
CASSRGDFNTEAFF
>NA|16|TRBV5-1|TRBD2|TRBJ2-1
TGCGCCAGCAGCTTGGCCTCCGGGACTAGCTACAATGAGCAGTTCTTC
CASSLASGTSYNEQFF
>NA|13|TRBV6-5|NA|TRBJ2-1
TGTGCCAGCAGGGGCGGGACCTACAATGAGCAGTTCTTC
CASRGGTYNEQFF
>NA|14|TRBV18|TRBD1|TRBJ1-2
TGTGCCAGCTCACAAGGACAGGGCGGCTATGGCTACACCTTC
CASSQGQGGYGYTF
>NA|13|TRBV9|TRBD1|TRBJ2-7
TGTGCCAGCAGCGTTCGTCCAGGGGGCGAGGAGTACTTC
CASSVRPGGEEYF
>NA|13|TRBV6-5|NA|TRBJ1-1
TGTGCCAGCAGAGCGCTACAGGGCACTGAAGCTTTCTTT
CASRALQGTEAFF
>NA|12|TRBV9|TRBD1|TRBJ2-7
TGTGCCAGCAGTCGGGACAGGGACGAGCAGTACTTC
CASSRDRDEQYF
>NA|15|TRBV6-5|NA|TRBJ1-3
TGTGCCAGCAGGAGTGGGACAAGCCCTGGAAACACCATATATTTT
CASRSGTSPGNTIYF
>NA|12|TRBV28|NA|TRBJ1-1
TGTGCCAGCAGTCTCCTGAACACTGAAGCTTTCTTT
CASSLLNTEAFF
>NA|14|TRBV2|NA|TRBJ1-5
TGTGCCAGCTGCAGTCAGGGTAGCAATCAGCCCCAGCATTTT
CASCSQGSNQPQHF
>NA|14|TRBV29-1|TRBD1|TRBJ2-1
TGCAGCACTACCTGGTTGCAGGGGGTTAATGAGCAGTTCTTC
CSTTWLQGVNEQFF
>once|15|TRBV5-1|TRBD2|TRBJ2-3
TGCGCCAGCAGCATTAGCGGGGGAACCACAGATACGCAGTATTTT
CASSISGGTTDTQYF
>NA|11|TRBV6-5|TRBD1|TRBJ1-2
TGTGCCAGCGGACAGGGCTATGGCTACACCTTC
CASGQGYGYTF
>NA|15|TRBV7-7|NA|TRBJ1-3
TGTGCTAGCAGCTTGTCCTCGAGCTCTGGAAACACCATATATTTT
CASSLSSSSGNTIYF
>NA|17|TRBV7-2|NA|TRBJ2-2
TGTGCCAGCAGCTTAGATCTGCAGTTCGCGAACACCGGGGAGCTGTTTTTT
CASSLDLQFANTGELFF
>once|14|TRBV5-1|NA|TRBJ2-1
TGCGCCAGCAGCTTGCAGGATTCCTACAATGAGCAGTTCTTC
CASSLQDSYNEQFF
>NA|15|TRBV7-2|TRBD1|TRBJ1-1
TGTGCCAGCAGCCTACAGGGGGCTTCCCGTACGGAAGCTTTCTTT
CASSLQGASRTEAFF
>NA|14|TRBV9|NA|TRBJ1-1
TGTGCCAGCAGCGTAGGGTCAGAGAACACTGAAGCTTTCTTT
CASSVGSENTEAFF
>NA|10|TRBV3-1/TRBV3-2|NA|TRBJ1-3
TGTGCCAGCAGCGACGGGACAATATATTTT
CASSDGTIYF
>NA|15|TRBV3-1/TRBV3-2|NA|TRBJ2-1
TGTGCCAGCAGCCAAGCACAGGCGCCATACAATGAGCAGTTCTTC
CASSQAQAPYNEQFF
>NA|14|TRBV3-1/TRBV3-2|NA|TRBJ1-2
TGTGCCAGCAGCCAAGCCCAGGGGAACTATGGCTACACCTTC
CASSQAQGNYGYTF
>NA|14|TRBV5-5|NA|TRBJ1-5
TGTGCCAGCAGCTCCCTTGGAGGGATCCAGCCCCAGCATTTT
CASSSLGGIQPQHF
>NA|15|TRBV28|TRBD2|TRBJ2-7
TGTGCCAGCGCAGAGTTCGGTAGCGGGAGGAACGAGCAGTACTTC
CASAEFGSGRNEQYF
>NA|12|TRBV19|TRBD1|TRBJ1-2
TGTGCCAGTAACTGGGGACAGGGGGGCTACACCTTC
CASNWGQGGYTF
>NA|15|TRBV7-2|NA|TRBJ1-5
TGTGCCAGCAGCCAAATCCAGGGGAAGGTTCAGCCCCAGCATTTT
CASSQIQGKVQPQHF
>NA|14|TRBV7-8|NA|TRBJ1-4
TGTGCCAGCAGCTTAGGACAGTCTAATGAAAAACTGTTTTTT
CASSLGQSNEKLFF
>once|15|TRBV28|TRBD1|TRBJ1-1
TGTGCCAGCAGTTTACAAGGGGGCCTGTACACTGAAGCTTTCTTT
CASSLQGGLYTEAFF
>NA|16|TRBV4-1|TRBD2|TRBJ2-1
TGCGCCAGCAGCCAAGAGGCTAGCGGGAGGCTAAATGAGCAGTTCTTC
CASSQEASGRLNEQFF
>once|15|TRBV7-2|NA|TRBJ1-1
TGTGCCAGCAGCTTAGCGATTTCAGTGAACACTGAAGCTTTCTTT
CASSLAISVNTEAFF
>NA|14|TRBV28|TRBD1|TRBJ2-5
TGTGCCAGCAGTGTATTCGGGACAGAAGAGACCCAGTACTTC
CASSVFGTEETQYF
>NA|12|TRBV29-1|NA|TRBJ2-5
TGCAGCGTTGATCGGGGTGGAGAGACCCAGTACTTC
CSVDRGGETQYF
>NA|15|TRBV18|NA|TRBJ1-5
TGTGCCAGCTCACCCCTAGGTTCGGCGAATCAGCCCCAGCATTTT
CASSPLGSANQPQHF